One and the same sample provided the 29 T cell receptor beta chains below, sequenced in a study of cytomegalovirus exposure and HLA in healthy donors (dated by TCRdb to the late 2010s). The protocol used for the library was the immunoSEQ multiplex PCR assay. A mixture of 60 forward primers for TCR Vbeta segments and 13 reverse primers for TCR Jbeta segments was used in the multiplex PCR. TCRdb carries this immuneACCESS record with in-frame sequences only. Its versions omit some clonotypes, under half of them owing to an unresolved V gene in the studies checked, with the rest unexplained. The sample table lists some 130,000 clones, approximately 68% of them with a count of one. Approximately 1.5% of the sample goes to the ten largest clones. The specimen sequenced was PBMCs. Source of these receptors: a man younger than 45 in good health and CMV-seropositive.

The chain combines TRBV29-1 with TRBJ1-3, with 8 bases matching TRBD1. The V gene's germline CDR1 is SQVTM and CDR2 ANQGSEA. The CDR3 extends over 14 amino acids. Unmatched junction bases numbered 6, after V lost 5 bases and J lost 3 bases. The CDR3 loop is CSVSMDRVGNTIYF. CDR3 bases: TGCAGCGTTTCGATGGACAGGGTTGGAAACACCATATATTTT. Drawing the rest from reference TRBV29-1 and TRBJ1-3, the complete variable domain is SAVISQKPSRDICQRGTSLTIQCQVDSQVTMMFWYRQQPGQSLTLIATANQGSEATYESGFVIDKFPISRPNLTFSTLTVSNMSPEDSSIYLCSVSMDRVGNTIYFGEGSWLTVV.

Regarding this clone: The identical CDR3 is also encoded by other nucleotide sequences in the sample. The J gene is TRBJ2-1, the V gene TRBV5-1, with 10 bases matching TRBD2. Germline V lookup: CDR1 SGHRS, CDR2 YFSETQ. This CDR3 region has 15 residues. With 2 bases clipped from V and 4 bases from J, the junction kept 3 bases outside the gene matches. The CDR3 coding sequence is TGCGCCAGCAGCTTAGGGACTAGCGAATACAATGAGCAGTTCTTC. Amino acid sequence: CASSLGTSEYNEQFF. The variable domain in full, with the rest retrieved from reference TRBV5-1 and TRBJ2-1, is KAGVTQTPRYLIKTRGQQVTLSCSPISGHRSVSWYQQTPGQGLQFLFEYFSETQRNKGNFPGRFSGRQFSNSRSEMNVSTLELGDSALYLCASSLGTSEYNEQFFGPGTRLTVL.

The CDR3 here is CSAGGQFF. The CDR3 DNA follows: TGCAGTGCTGGCGGGCAGTTCTTC. V usage is TRBV20-1 and J usage is TRBJ2-1; D is unclear. V lost 5 bases and J 12 bases, leaving 5 bases between the germline ends. Germline V gene lookup returns CDR1 DFQATT and CDR2 SNEGSKA (reference sequence). The CDR3 runs 8 residues.

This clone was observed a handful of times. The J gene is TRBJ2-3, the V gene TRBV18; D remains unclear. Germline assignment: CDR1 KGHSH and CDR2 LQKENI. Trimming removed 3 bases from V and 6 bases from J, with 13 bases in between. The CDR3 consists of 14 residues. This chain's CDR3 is CASSPPREMDTQYF. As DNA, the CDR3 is TGTGCCAGCTCACCGCCACGCGAGATGGATACGCAGTATTTT.

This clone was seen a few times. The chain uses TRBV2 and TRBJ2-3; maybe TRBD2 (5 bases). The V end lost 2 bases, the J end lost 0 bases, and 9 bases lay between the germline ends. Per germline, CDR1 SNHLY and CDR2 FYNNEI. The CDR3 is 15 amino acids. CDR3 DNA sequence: TGTGCCAGCAGTGAACTTGAGGGAAGCACAGATACGCAGTATTTT. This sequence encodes CASSELEGSTDTQYF.

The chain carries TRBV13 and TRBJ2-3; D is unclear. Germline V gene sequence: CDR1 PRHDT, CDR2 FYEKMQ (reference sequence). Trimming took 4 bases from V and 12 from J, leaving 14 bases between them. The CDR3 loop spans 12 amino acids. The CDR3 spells CASSSDSHFQYF. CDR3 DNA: TGTGCCAGCAGCTCCGACTCTCATTTTCAGTATTTT.

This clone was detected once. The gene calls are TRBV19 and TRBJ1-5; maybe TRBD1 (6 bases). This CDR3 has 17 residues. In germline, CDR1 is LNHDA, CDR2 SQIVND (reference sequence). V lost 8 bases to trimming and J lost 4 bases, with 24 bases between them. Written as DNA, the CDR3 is TGTGCCAGTCCCCACAACGGGCCAGGGGAATATAATCAGCCCCAGCATTTT. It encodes CASPHNGPGEYNQPQHF.

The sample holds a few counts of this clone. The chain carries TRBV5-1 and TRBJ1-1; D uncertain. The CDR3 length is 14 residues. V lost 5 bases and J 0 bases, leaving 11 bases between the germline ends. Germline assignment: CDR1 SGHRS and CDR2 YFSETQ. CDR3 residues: CASSLSPVNTEAFF. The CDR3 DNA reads TGCGCCAGCAGTTTAAGCCCGGTGAACACTGAAGCTTTCTTT.

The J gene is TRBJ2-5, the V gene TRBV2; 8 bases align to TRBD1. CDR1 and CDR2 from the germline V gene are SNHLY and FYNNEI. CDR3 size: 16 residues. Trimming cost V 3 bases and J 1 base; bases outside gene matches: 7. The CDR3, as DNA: TGTGCCAGCAGTGATTGGGCGGGGACAGGCCAAGAGACCCAGTACTTC. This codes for CASSDWAGTGQETQYF.

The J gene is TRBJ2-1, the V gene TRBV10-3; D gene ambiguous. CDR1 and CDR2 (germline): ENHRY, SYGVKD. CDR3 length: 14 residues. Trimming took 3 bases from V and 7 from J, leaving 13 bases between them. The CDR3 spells CAISDEKAINEQFF. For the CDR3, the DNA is TGTGCCATCAGTGATGAAAAAGCCATTAATGAGCAGTTCTTC.

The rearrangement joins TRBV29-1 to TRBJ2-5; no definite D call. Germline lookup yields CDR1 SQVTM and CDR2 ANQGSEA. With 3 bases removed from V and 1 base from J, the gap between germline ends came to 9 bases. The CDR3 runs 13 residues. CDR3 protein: CSVEYSPQETQYF. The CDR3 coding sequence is TGCAGCGTTGAGTACAGCCCCCAAGAGACCCAGTACTTC.

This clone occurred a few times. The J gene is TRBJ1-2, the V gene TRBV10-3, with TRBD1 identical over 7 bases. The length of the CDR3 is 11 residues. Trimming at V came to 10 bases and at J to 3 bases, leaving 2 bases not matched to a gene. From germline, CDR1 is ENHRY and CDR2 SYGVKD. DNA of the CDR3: TGTGCCACCGGACAGGACTATGGCTACACCTTC. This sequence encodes CATGQDYGYTF.

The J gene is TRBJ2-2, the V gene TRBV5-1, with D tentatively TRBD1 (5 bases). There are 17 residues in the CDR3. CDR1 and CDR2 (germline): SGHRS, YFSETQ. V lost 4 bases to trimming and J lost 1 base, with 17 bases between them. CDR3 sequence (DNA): TGCGCCAGCAGCACTGGGGCCCGGATTGGGAACACCGGGGAGCTGTTTTTT. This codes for CASSTGARIGNTGELFF.

The CDR3 coding sequence is TGTGCCAGCAGCCCACGGACTAGCGGGATGGGCAATGAGCAGTTCTTC. It is translated as CASSPRTSGMGNEQFF. This chain connects TRBV9 to TRBJ2-1; 12 bases line up with TRBD2. This CDR3 is built from 16 residues. From germline, CDR1 is SGDLS and CDR2 YYNGEE. Unmatched junction bases numbered 8, after V lost 4 bases and J lost 6 bases.

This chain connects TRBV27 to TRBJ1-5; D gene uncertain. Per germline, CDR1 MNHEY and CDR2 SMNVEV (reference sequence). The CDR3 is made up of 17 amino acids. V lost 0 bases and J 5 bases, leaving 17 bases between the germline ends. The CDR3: CASSLSGLGEWDQPQHF. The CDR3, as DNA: TGTGCCAGCAGTTTATCAGGATTGGGCGAGTGGGATCAGCCCCAGCATTTT.

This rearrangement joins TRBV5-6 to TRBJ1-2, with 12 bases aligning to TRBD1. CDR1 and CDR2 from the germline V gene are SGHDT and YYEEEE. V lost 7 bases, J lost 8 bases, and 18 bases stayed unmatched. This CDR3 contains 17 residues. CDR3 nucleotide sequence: TGTGCCAGCCTAGCCGGGACAGGGGGCTTTTTTGGTTTGGGCTACACCTTC. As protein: CASLAGTGGFFGLGYTF.

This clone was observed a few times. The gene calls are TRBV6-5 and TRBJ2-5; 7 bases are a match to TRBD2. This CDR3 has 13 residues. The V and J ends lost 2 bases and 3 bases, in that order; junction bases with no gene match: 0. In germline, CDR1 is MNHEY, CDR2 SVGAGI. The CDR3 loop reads CASSYLAEETQYF. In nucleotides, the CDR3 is TGTGCCAGCAGTTACCTAGCGGAAGAGACCCAGTACTTC.

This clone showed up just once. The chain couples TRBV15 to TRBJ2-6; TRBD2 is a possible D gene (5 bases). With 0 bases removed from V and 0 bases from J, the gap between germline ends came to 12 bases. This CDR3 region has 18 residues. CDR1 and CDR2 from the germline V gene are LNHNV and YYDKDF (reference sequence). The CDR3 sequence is CATSRDPAELSGANVLTF. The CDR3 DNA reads TGTGCCACCAGCAGAGATCCAGCGGAGCTCTCTGGGGCCAACGTCCTGACTTTC.

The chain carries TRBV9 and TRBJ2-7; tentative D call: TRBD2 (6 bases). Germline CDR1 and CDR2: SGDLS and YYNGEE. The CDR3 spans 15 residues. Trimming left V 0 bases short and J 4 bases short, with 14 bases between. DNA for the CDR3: TGTGCCAGCAGCGTAGTCCCGGGAGAGGTGTACGAGCAGTACTTC. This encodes CASSVVPGEVYEQYF.

DNA of the CDR3: TGTGCCAGCAGTGTCCGGGCGGGAGAGGCTGAGCAGTTCTTC. The encoded protein is CASSVRAGEAEQFF. The genes are TRBV9 and TRBJ2-1, with 7 bases matching TRBD2. The V segment lost 5 bases and the J segment 9 bases; nucleotides outside the gene matches: 11. Germline CDR1 reads SGDLS; CDR2 reads YYNGEE. The CDR3 sequence is 14 residues long.

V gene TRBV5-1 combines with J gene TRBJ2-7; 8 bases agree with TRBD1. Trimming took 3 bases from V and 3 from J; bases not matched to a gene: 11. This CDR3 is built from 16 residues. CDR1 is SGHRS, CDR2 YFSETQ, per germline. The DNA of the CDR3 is TGCGCCAGCAGCTCGAAACCCGGGACAGGCAACTACGAGCAGTACTTC. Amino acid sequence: CASSSKPGTGNYEQYF.

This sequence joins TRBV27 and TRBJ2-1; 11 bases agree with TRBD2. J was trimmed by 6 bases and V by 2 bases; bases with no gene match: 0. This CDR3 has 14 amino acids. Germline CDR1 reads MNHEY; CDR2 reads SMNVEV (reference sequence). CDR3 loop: CASSLGTSGNEQFF. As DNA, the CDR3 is TGTGCCAGCAGTTTAGGGACTAGCGGCAATGAGCAGTTCTTC.

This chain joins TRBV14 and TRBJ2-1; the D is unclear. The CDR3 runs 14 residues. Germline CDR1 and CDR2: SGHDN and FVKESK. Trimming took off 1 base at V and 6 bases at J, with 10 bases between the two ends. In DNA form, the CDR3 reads TGTGCCAGCAGCCAAGCGTTTCAACTCAATGAGCAGTTCTTC. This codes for CASSQAFQLNEQFF.

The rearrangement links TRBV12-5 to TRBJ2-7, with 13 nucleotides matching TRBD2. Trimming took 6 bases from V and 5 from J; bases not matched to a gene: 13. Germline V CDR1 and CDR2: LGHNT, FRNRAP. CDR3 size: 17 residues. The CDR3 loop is CASGGTSGTTHLDEQYF. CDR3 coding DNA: TGTGCTAGTGGCGGGACTAGCGGGACTACTCATCTAGACGAGCAGTACTTC.

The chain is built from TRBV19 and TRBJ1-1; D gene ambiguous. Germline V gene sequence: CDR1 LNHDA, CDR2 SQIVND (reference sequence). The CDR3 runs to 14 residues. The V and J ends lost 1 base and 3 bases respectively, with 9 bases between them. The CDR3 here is CASSIARGDTEAFF. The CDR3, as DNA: TGTGCCAGTAGTATAGCGCGAGGCGACACTGAAGCTTTCTTT.

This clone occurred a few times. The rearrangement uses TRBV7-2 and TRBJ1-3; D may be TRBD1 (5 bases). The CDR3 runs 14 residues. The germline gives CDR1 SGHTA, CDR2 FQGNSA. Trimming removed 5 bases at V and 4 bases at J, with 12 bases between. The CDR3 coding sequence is TGTGCCAGCAGCACCAGGGAAGGGGGAAACACCATATATTTT. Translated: CASSTREGGNTIYF.

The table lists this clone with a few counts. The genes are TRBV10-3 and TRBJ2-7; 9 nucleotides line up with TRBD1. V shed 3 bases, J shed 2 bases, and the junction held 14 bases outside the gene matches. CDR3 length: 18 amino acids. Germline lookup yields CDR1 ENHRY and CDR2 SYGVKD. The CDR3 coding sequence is TGTGCCATCAGTGACCAGCGATCGCCGGGACAGGGACCCTACGAGCAGTACTTC. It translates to CAISDQRSPGQGPYEQYF.

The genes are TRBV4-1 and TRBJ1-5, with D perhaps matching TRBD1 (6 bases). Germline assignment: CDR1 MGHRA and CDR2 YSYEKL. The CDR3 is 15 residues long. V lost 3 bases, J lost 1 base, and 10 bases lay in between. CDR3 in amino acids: CASSHGQRSNQPQHF. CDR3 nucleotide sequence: TGCGCCAGCAGCCATGGACAGAGGAGCAATCAGCCCCAGCATTTT.

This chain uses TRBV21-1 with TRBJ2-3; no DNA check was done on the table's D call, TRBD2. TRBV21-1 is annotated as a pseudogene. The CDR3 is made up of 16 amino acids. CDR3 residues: CASAGVGRRIPDTQYF. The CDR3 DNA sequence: TGTGCCAGCGCTGGCGTCGGGAGGAGGATCCCAGATACGCAGTATTTT.